Listed below are T cell receptor beta chains from one sample, sequenced in a study of blood T cell repertoires in COVID-19. Repertoires were generated with immunoSEQ multiplex PCR, while TCRdb's copy carries only in-frame clones and drops some. The table shows 500,000 or so clones, with about 85% occurring only once. Sequenced material: PBMCs or T cells enriched from blood (not recorded which). The origin of the receptors is a woman between 18 and 30 years old who had recovered from COVID-19. The CDR3 runs from the conserved cysteine through the conserved F or W.

v_call: TRBV28; j_call: TRBJ1-2; cdr3_aa: CASSLAAGGYGYTF
v_call: TRBV7-3; j_call: TRBJ1-2; cdr3_aa: CASSPGTGDYGYTF
v_call: TRBV11-2; j_call: TRBJ2-5; cdr3_aa: CASSSYRVAETQYF
v_call: TRBV10-3; j_call: TRBJ2-1; cdr3_aa: CAISGTGGWDEQFF
v_call: TRBV28; j_call: TRBJ1-2; cdr3_aa: CATGQGVPNYGYTF
v_call: TRBV5-4; j_call: TRBJ2-2; cdr3_aa: CASSQDRGAGELFF
v_call: TRBV30; j_call: TRBJ2-3; cdr3_aa: CAWSENTGRRDTQYF
v_call: TRBV19; j_call: TRBJ2-1; cdr3_aa: CASSLGARNEQFF
v_call: TRBV19; j_call: TRBJ2-3; cdr3_aa: CASSIEGPETRPTQYF
v_call: TRBV12-3/TRBV12-4; j_call: TRBJ1-3; cdr3_aa: CASSLQGNTIYF
v_call: TRBV4-1; j_call: TRBJ1-6; cdr3_aa: CASSQDPPGLGFSPLHF
v_call: TRBV5-5; j_call: TRBJ2-5; cdr3_aa: CASSSYRLAQETQYF
v_call: TRBV3-1/TRBV3-2; j_call: TRBJ2-4; cdr3_aa: CASSQTEAKNIQYF
v_call: TRBV5-6; j_call: TRBJ2-5; cdr3_aa: CASSSLAGVQETQYF
v_call: TRBV6-1; j_call: TRBJ1-5; cdr3_aa: CASSETPRGQHF
v_call: TRBV28; j_call: TRBJ2-6; cdr3_aa: CASSRGVRGRGGANVLTF
v_call: TRBV4-1; j_call: TRBJ2-5; cdr3_aa: CASSQEGRETQYF
v_call: TRBV7-9; j_call: TRBJ2-1; cdr3_aa: CASSLDDRVKFF
v_call: TRBV30; j_call: TRBJ1-5; cdr3_aa: CAWSTENQPQHF
v_call: TRBV28; j_call: TRBJ2-5; cdr3_aa: CASRLAGQETQYF
v_call: TRBV5-4; j_call: TRBJ1-1; cdr3_aa: CASSLQGVNTEAFF
v_call: TRBV27; j_call: TRBJ2-5; cdr3_aa: CASSSHQTRGGETQYF
v_call: TRBV20-1; j_call: TRBJ1-1; cdr3_aa: CSASAPGEAFF
v_call: TRBV6-1; j_call: TRBJ2-5; cdr3_aa: CASSEDPPWTGGLRETQYF
v_call: TRBV7-2; j_call: TRBJ2-7; cdr3_aa: CASSPGVGLVYEQYF
v_call: TRBV15; j_call: TRBJ1-5; cdr3_aa: CATSRGGGRNQPQHF
v_call: TRBV21-1; j_call: TRBJ1-5; cdr3_aa: CASSLWASLSNQPQHF
v_call: TRBV5-1; j_call: TRBJ1-6; cdr3_aa: CASSRDRGSTSPLHF
v_call: TRBV7-8; j_call: TRBJ1-2; cdr3_aa: CASSLGQGAGYTF
v_call: TRBV6-5; j_call: TRBJ1-1; cdr3_aa: CASRVEEGVVTEAFF
v_call: TRBV5-3; j_call: TRBJ2-5; cdr3_aa: CARSLGRGAQETQYF
v_call: TRBV11-2; j_call: TRBJ2-5; cdr3_aa: CASSFNRDSEVQEETQYF
v_call: TRBV7-9; j_call: TRBJ1-1; cdr3_aa: CASSSLSGSEAFF
v_call: TRBV6-5; j_call: TRBJ1-2; cdr3_aa: CASSYGRVGYGYTF
v_call: TRBV7-8; j_call: TRBJ1-5; cdr3_aa: CASSPTSHSNQPQHF
v_call: TRBV9; j_call: TRBJ2-5; cdr3_aa: CASSGTTLGETQYF
v_call: TRBV4-1; j_call: TRBJ1-5; cdr3_aa: CASSPQGVGNQPQHF
v_call: TRBV28; j_call: TRBJ1-5; cdr3_aa: CASSLSAGVQPQHF
v_call: TRBV7-2; j_call: TRBJ2-7; cdr3_aa: CASSSTPGGPYEQYF
v_call: TRBV21-1; j_call: TRBJ1-2; cdr3_aa: CASTADRAVYYGYTF
v_call: TRBV6-4; j_call: TRBJ1-1; cdr3_aa: CASSASGTGQGEAFF